The 18 T cell receptor beta chains below come from one sample, sequenced in a study of identical twins. TCRdb fed the 5' RACE reads into MiXCR, producing one record per CDR3 protein. The sample consists of 520,000 or so distinct CDR3 sequences, 22% of them appearing once. Separately, the same data were catalogued under a study of T cells expressing NK-cell markers.

The sequenced sample was CD4+ T cells sorted from blood. These receptors came from a woman younger than 35 in good health.

The CDR3, as DNA: TGTGCCAGCAGCAGAGGGGGCGTCCCCGGGGAGCTGTTTTTT. Translating it yields CASSRGGVPGELFF. This rearrangement joins TRBV7-2 to TRBJ2-2, with TRBD1 matching 7 bases. Per germline, CDR1 SGHTA and CDR2 FQGNSA. V lost 5 bases to trimming and J lost 6 bases; unmatched junction nucleotides: 6. The CDR3 sequence is 14 residues long.

In regard to this clonotype: A read error may account for a junction end that differs from germline. The rearrangement joins TRBV7-2 to TRBJ2-7, with 9 bases fitting TRBD1. CDR1 is SGHTA, CDR2 FQGNSA, per germline. The CDR3 loop spans 15 amino acids. The CDR3 sequence is CANSFAGTGSHEQYF. In DNA, the CDR3 is TGTGCCAACAGCTTTGCGGGGACAGGGTCCCACGAGCAGTACTTC. The full variable domain, its missing parts supplied by reference TRBV7-2 and TRBJ2-7, is GAGVSQSPSNKVTEKGKDVELRCDPISGHTALYWYRQSLGQGLEFLIYFQGNSAPDKSGLPSDRFSAERTGGSVSTLTIQRTQQEDSAVYLCANSFAGTGSHEQYFGPGTRLTVT.

This rearrangement joins TRBV11-2 to TRBJ2-7; the D call may be TRBD1 or TRBD2 (6 bases each). The germline V and J ends were trimmed by 5 bases and 6 bases, with 17 bases remaining between them. Germline V lookup: CDR1 SGHAT, CDR2 FQNNGV. This CDR3 spans 14 amino acids. This CDR3 is CASSRYLQGGEQYF. In DNA, the CDR3 is TGTGCCAGCAGCCGATATCTACAGGGAGGCGAGCAGTACTTC.

This chain joins TRBV6-1 and TRBJ1-1; no reliable D call. Trimming stripped 6 bases from V and 7 bases from J, with 15 bases between. CDR3 size: 13 residues. From germline, CDR1 is MNHNS and CDR2 SASEGT. The CDR3 nucleotides are TGTGCCAGCAGACTCACAACATCCGGTGAAGCTTTCTTT. Translated: CASRLTTSGEAFF.

The CDR3 coding sequence is TGCAGCGTTGTGGCGGCCGGGGAGCTGTTTTTT. This sequence encodes CSVVAAGELFF. This chain connects TRBV29-1 to TRBJ2-2; D unclear. Trimming removed 4 bases at V and 6 bases at J, with 6 bases between. The CDR3 contains 11 residues. Germline V gene sequence: CDR1 SQVTM, CDR2 ANQGSEA.

The chain combines TRBV3-1 with TRBJ2-7, with TRBD1 matching over 7 bases. The CDR3 covers 13 residues. V gave up 4 bases and J gave up 5 bases; unmatched junction bases: 5. Germline V gives CDR1 LGHDT, CDR2 YNNKEL (reference sequence). The CDR3: CASSPGQSDEQYF. The CDR3 coding sequence is TGTGCCAGCAGCCCGGGACAGTCGGACGAGCAGTACTTC.

The CDR3 nucleotides are TGTGCCAGCAGCCAAGAAAGTATGGAGCAGTACTTC. Amino acids: CASSQESMEQYF. The chain is built from TRBV3-1 and TRBJ2-7; D unresolved. Germline V gene data show CDR1 as LGHDT and CDR2 as YNNKEL (reference sequence). The CDR3 runs 12 residues. The V end lost 0 bases, the J end lost 7 bases, and 7 bases lay between the germline ends.

This clonotype has just a few counts. CDR3 sequence reads: CASSPRGGTYNEQFF. CDR3 coding DNA: TGTGCCAGCAGCCCGCGTGGGGGGACCTACAATGAGCAGTTCTTC. The J gene is TRBJ2-1, the V gene TRBV5-4; D perhaps matches TRBD2 (6 bases). CDR1 SGHNT and CDR2 YYREEE come from the germline V gene (reference sequence). V lost 4 bases to trimming and J lost 2 bases, with 13 bases between them. The CDR3 is 15 residues long.

This clonotype showed up just a few times. The V gene is TRBV20-1, the J gene TRBJ1-1; possible D gene TRBD1, 6 bases. Germline CDR1 is DFQATT and CDR2 is SNEGSKA (reference sequence). Trimming stripped 1 base from V and 4 bases from J, with 10 bases between. The CDR3 loop spans 13 amino acids. The CDR3 is CSARVKGGTEAFF. The CDR3 DNA follows: TGCAGTGCTAGAGTCAAGGGGGGCACTGAAGCTTTCTTT.

The gene calls are TRBV18 and TRBJ2-5, with 7 bases that match TRBD1. Germline loops: CDR1 KGHSH, CDR2 LQKENI. The CDR3 has 13 amino acids. V was clipped by 5 bases and J by 4 bases; unmatched bases: 4. The CDR3 sequence is CASSLGQRETQYF. CDR3 bases: TGTGCCAGCTCATTGGGACAGAGAGAGACCCAGTACTTC.

Many counts were recorded for this clonotype. J is TRBJ2-5 and V is TRBV20-1; 10 nucleotides line up with TRBD2. The CDR3 length is 15 residues. V dropped 5 bases and J dropped 7; count of bases not matched to a gene: 13. CDR1 DFQATT and CDR2 SNEGSKA come from the germline V gene (reference sequence). CDR3 sequence reads: CSAVSGGSGGVTQYF. The CDR3 DNA sequence: TGCAGTGCTGTTAGCGGGGGGTCCGGAGGGGTGACCCAGTACTTC.

This clonotype was observed many times. The J gene is TRBJ1-1, the V gene TRBV20-1; 9 nucleotides match TRBD1. The CDR3 loop spans 15 amino acids. Trimming cost V 3 bases and J 1 base; bases outside gene matches: 6. Germline CDR1 reads DFQATT; CDR2 reads SNEGSKA (reference sequence). DNA for the CDR3: TGCAGTGCTAGTATTGGGACAGGGCGGAACACTGAAGCTTTCTTT. It codes for CSASIGTGRNTEAFF.

The chain employs TRBV18 and TRBJ1-1; D uncertain. Germline CDR1 KGHSH, CDR2 LQKENI. The CDR3 consists of 14 residues. The ends were cut back, 3 bases at V and 5 bases at J, with 13 bases in the middle. The CDR3, as DNA: TGTGCCAGCTCACCTTCGGCAGCATCAACTGAAGCTTTCTTT. Its protein product is CASSPSAASTEAFF.

The sample holds one count of this clonotype. Germline is not matched at one junction end, which may reflect a read error. This chain uses TRBV3-1 with TRBJ2-4, with 9 bases fitting TRBD1. CDR1 is LGHDT and CDR2 is YNNKEL in the germline V gene (reference sequence). The CDR3 runs 18 residues. Here the CDR3 DNA reads TGTGCCAGCTGCCAAGTGGGACAGGGAATGGGGTCAAGGAACATTCAGTACTTC. Its translation: CASCQVGQGMGSRNIQYF. Complete variable domain (other parts from reference TRBV3-1 and TRBJ2-4): DTAVSQTPKYLVTQMGNDKSIKCEQNLGHDTMYWYKQDSKKFLKIMFSYNNKELIINETVPNRFSPKSPDKAHLNLHINSLELGDSAVYFCASCQVGQGMGSRNIQYFGAGTRLSVL.

This clonotype was picked up a small number of times. V is TRBV7-2 and J is TRBJ2-3; D could derive from TRBD1 or TRBD2 (6 bases each). The germline V and J ends were trimmed by 7 bases and 5 bases, with 19 bases remaining between them. The CDR3 runs 15 residues. Germline CDR1 reads SGHTA; CDR2 reads FQGNSA. This CDR3 reads CASTSGAGFVDTQYF. The CDR3 region has the DNA TGTGCCAGCACCTCAGGGGCGGGGTTCGTAGATACGCAGTATTTT.

The chain employs TRBV7-2 and TRBJ1-2, with TRBD1 matching over 9 bases. The CDR3 sequence is 15 residues long. Germline lookup yields CDR1 SGHTA and CDR2 FQGNSA. The ends lost 1 base at V and 8 bases at J; junction bases unmatched: 8. The CDR3 sequence: CASSLGGRQGGGYTF. DNA of the CDR3: TGTGCCAGCAGCTTAGGAGGCCGACAGGGGGGGGGCTACACCTTC.

This clonotype was seen many times. An end of the junction does not agree with germline; a read error may underlie this. V gene TRBV6-5 combines with J gene TRBJ2-2; tentatively, D is TRBD1 (6 bases). The CDR3 covers 16 residues. Germline values: CDR1 MNHEY, CDR2 SVGAGI. CDR3 DNA sequence: TGTGCCAGCAGTACACGACAGGCGGCGAATACCGGGGAGCTGTTTTTT. It yields the protein CASSTRQAANTGELFF.

This clonotype has only a few counts. The CDR3, as DNA: TGTGCCAGCAGCAGTTCCTTTCCTTACGAGCAGTACTTC. Protein sequence: CASSSSFPYEQYF. This chain uses TRBV7-9 with TRBJ2-7; D remains ambiguous. From germline, CDR1 is SEHNR and CDR2 FQNEAQ (reference sequence). This CDR3 has 13 amino acids. The V end was cut by 5 bases, the J end by 4 bases, with 12 bases between.